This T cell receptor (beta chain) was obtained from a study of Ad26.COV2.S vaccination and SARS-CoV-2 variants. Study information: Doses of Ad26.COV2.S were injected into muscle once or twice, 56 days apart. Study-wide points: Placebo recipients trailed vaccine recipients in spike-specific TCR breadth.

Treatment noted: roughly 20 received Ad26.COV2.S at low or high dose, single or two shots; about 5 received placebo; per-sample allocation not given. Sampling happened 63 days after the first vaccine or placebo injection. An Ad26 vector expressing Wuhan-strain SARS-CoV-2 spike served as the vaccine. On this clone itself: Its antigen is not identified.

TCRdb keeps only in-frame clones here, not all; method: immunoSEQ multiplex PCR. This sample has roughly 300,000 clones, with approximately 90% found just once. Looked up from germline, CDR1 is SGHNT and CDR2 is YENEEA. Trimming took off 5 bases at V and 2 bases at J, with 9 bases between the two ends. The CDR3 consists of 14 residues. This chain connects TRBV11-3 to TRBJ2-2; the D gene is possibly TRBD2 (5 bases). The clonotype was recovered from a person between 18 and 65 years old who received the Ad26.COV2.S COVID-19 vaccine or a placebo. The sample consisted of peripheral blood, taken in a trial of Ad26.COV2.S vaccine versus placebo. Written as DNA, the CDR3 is TGTGCCAGCAGCGGCCGACTAAACACCGGGGAGCTGTTTTTT. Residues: CASSGRLNTGELFF.